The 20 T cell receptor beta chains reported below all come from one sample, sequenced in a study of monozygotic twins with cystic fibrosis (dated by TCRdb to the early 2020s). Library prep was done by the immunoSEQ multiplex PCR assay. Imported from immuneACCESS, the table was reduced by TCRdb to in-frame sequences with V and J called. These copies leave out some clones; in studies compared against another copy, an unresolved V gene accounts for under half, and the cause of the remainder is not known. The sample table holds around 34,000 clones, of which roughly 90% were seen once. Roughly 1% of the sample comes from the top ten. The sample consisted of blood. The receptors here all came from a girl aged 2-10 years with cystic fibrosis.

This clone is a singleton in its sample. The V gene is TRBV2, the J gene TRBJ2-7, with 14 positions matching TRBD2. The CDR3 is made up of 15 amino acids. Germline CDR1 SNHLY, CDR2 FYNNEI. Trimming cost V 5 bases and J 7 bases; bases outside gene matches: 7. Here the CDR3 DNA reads TGTGCCAGCAGTTCGACTAGCGGGAGGGCCCAAGAGCAGTACTTC. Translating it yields CASSSTSGRAQEQYF.

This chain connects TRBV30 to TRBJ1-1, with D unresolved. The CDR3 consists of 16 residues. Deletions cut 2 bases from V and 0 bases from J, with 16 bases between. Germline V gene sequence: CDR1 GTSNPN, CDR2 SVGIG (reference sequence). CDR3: CAWSNYGGSMNTEAFF. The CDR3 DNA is TGTGCCTGGAGTAATTACGGTGGCTCTATGAACACTGAAGCTTTCTTT.

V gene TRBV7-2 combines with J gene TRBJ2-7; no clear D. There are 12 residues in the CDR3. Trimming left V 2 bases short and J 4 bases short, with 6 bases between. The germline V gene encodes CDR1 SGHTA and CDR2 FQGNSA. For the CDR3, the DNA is TGTGCCAGCAGCTTATCGCAATACGAGCAGTACTTC. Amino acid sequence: CASSLSQYEQYF.

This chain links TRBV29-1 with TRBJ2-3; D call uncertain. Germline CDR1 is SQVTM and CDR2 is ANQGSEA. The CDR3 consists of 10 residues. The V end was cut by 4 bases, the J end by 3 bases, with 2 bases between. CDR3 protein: CSVGTDTQYF. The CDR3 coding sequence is TGCAGCGTTGGAACAGATACGCAGTATTTT.

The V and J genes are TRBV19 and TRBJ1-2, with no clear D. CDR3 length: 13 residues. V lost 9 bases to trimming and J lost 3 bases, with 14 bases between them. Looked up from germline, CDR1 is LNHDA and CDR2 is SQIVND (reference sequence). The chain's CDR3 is CASHQRIDYGYTF. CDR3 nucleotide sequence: TGTGCCAGCCATCAGAGGATCGACTATGGCTACACCTTC.

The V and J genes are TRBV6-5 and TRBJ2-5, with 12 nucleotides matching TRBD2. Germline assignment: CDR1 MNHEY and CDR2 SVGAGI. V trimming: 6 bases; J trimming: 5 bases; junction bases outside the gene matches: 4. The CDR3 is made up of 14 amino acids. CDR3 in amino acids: CASSLLAGGETQYF. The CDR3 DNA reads TGTGCCAGCAGCCTCCTAGCGGGAGGGGAGACCCAGTACTTC.

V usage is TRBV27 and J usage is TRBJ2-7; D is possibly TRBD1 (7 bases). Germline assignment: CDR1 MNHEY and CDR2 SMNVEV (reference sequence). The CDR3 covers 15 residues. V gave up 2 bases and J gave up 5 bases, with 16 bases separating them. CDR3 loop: CASSLGPRGADEQYF. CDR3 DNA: TGTGCCAGCAGTTTAGGGCCCAGGGGGGCAGACGAGCAGTACTTC.

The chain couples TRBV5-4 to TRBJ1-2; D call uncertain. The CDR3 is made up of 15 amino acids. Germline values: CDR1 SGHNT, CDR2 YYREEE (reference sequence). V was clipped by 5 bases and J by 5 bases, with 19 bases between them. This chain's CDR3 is CASRLNAPRGYGYTF. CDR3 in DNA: TGTGCCAGCAGATTGAACGCCCCCCGGGGATATGGCTACACCTTC.

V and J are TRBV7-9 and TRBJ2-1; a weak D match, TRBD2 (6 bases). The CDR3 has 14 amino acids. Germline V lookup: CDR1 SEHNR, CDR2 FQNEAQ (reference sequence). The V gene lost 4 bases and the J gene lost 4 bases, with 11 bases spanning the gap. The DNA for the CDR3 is TGTGCCAGCAGCTCTAACAGCGGGTACAATGAGCAGTTCTTC. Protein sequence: CASSSNSGYNEQFF.

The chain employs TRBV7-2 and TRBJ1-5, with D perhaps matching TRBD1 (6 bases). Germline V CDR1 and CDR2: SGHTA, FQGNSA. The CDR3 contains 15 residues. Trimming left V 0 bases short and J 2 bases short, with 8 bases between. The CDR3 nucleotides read TGTGCCAGCAGCTTAGCCCCAGGGGGCAATCAGCCCCAGCATTTT. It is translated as CASSLAPGGNQPQHF.

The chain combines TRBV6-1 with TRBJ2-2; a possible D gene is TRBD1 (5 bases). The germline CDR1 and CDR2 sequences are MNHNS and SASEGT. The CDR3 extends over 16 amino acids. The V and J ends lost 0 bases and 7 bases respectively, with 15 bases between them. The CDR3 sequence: CASSEADKYTFGELFF. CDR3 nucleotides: TGTGCCAGCAGTGAAGCGGACAAATACACCTTCGGGGAGCTGTTTTTT.

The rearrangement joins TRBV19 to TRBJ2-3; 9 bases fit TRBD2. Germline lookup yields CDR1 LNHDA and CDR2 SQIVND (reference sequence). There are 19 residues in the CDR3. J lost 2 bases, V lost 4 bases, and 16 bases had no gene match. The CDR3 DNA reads TGTGCCAGTAGTAGCCGCACTCGCGGGAGGGCCTTATCCACAGATACGCAGTATTTT. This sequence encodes CASSSRTRGRALSTDTQYF.

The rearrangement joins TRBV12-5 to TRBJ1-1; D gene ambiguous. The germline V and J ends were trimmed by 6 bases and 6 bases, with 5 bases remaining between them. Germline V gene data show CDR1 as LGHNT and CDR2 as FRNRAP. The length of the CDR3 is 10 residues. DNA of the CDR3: TGTGCTAGTGGCGGGGCTGAAGCTTTCTTT. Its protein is CASGGAEAFF.

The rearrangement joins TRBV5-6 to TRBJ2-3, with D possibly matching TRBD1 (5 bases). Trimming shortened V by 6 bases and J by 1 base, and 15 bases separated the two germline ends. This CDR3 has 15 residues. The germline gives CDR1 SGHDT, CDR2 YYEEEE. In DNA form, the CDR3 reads TGTGCCAGCACCTCCAAGGTGACAGGCACAGATACGCAGTATTTT. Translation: CASTSKVTGTDTQYF.

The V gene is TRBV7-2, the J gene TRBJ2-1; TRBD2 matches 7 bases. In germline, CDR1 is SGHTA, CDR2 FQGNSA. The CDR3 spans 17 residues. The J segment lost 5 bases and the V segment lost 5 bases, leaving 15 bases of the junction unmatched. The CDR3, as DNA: TGTGCCAGCAGCCCGCCCCGCGGTAGCGGGCTTAACAATGAGCAGTTCTTC. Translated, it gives CASSPPRGSGLNNEQFF.

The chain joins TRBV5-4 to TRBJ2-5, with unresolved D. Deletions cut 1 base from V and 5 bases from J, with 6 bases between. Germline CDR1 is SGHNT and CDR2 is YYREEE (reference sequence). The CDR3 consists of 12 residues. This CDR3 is CASSLRKETQYF. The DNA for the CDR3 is TGTGCCAGCAGCTTGCGGAAGGAGACCCAGTACTTC.

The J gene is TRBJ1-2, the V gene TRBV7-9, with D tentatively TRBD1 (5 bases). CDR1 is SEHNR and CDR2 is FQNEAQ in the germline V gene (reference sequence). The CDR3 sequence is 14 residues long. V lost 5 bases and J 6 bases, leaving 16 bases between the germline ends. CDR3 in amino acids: CASSPGGGPNGYTF. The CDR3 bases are TGTGCCAGCAGCCCCGGGGGAGGCCCGAATGGCTACACCTTC.

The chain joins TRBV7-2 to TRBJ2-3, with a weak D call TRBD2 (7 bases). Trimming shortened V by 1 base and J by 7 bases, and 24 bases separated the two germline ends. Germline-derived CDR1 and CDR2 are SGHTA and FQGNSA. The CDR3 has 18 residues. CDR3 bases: TGTGCCAGCAGCTTAGAGTTTGCGGGGGCGTCCAGGGGTTATACGCAGTATTTT. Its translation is CASSLEFAGASRGYTQYF.

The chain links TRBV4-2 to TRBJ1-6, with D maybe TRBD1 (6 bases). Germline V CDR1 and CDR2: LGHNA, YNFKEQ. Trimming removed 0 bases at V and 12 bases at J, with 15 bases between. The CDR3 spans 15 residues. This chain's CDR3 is CASSQDQGRTGPLHF. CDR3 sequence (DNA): TGTGCCAGCAGCCAAGATCAGGGGCGGACGGGACCCCTCCACTTT.

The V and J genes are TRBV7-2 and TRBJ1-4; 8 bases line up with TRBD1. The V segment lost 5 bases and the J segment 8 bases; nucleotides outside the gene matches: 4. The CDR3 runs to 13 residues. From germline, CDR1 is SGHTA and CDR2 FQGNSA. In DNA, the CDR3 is TGTGCCAGCAGCATTACAGGGGGGGAAAAACTGTTTTTT. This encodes CASSITGGEKLFF.